The T cell receptor (beta chain) described here comes from a study of T cell changes during pregnancy in multiple sclerosis (dated by TCRdb to about 2019). As for the study more broadly: The study looked at changes in the T cell repertoire across pregnancy in women with multiple sclerosis.

Details on this clone: Its antigen target is currently unknown. Per-base quality was not reported, and no clone a single base away is much larger than it.

V is pared back by 1 base and J by 5 bases, with 10 bases lying between the germline termini. Based on the germline V gene, the CDR1 and CDR2 sequences are LGHNT and FRNRAP. Spanning cysteine to phenylalanine, the CDR3 consists of 14 amino acids. The entry retains the CDR3 DNA only, 42 bases that are in frame from base 1. The library was made by the immunoSEQ multiplex PCR assay. This is the immuneACCESS table as TCRdb keeps it, with only in-frame sequences that have V and J called. A part of the clones is gone; compared with another copy, unresolved V genes explain less than half, and the rest is unexplained. Counted in this sample were some 28,000 clones; about 92% of them appeared once. Roughly 0.42% of the sample goes to the ten largest clones.

This specimen was CD4+ T cells from peripheral blood mononuclear cells, taken after pregnancy. The clonotype originates from a female donor with multiple sclerosis, enrolled in a pregnancy study. The receptor chain draws on TRBV12-5 and TRBJ2-3, and perhaps TRBD1 as D gene, on 6 matching bases. The nucleotide sequence is TGTGCTAGTGGTTTGGGACAGGTGTTAGATACGCAGTATTTT. Its translation reads: CASGLGQVLDTQYF.